The 2 T cell receptor beta chains reported below all come from one sample, sequenced in a study of blood T cell repertoires in COVID-19. Assay used: immunoSEQ multiplex PCR; TCRdb lists only in-frame clones, some missing. In the table there are roughly 180,000 clones, roughly 84% of which are singletons. The sample was peripheral blood. The source of these receptors is a woman aged 40 to 49 with COVID-19, enrolled during active disease.

In its sample, this clone was seen a few times. The chain carries TRBV4-1 and TRBJ1-6; TRBD1 aligns across 12 bases. Germline-derived CDR1 and CDR2 are MGHRA and YSYEKL. V shed 2 bases and J 11 bases; nucleotides not matched to a gene: 16. This CDR3 is 19 amino acids long. The CDR3 nucleotides are TGCGCCAGCAGCCAACCGTCTCTTCTCTCCCGGGACAGGGGGCCACCCCTCCACTTT. This codes for CASSQPSLLSRDRGPPLHF.

V usage is TRBV5-6 and J usage is TRBJ2-2, with D hard to call. Germline V gene sequence: CDR1 SGHDT, CDR2 YYEEEE. The CDR3 is 15 amino acids. The V and J ends lost 0 bases and 1 base respectively, with 7 bases between them. The CDR3 region is CASSLGQENTGELFF. In DNA form, the CDR3 reads TGTGCCAGCAGCTTGGGTCAGGAGAACACCGGGGAGCTGTTTTTT.